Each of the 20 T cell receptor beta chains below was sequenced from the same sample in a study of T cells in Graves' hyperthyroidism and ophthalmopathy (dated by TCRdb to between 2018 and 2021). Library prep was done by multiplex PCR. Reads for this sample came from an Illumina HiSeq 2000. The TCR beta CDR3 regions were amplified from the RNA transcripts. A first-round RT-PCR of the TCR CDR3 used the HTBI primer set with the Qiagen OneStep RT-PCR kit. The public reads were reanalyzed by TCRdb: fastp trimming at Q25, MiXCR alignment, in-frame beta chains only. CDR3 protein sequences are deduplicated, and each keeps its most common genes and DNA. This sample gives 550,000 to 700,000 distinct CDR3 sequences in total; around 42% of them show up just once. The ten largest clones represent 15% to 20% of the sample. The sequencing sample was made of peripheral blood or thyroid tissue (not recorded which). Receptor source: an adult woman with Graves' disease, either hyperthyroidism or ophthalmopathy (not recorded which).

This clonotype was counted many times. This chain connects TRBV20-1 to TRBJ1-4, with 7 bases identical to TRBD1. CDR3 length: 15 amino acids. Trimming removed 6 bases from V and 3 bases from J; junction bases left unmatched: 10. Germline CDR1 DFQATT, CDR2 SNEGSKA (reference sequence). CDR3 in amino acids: CSAIKGALANEKLFF. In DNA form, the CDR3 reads TGCAGTGCCATAAAGGGGGCGCTGGCTAATGAAAAACTGTTTTTT.

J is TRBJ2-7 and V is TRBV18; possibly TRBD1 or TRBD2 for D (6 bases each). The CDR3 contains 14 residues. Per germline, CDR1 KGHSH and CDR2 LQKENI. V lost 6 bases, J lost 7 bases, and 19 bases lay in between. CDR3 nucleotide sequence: TGTGCCAGCTCCCCCTCGGGGGCGGATAGTGAGCAGTACTTC. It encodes CASSPSGADSEQYF.

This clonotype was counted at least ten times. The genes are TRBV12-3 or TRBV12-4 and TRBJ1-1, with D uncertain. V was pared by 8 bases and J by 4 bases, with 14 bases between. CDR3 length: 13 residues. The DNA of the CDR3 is TGTGCCAGCGCCACTTTTAGGAGCACTGAAGCTTTCTTT. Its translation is CASATFRSTEAFF.

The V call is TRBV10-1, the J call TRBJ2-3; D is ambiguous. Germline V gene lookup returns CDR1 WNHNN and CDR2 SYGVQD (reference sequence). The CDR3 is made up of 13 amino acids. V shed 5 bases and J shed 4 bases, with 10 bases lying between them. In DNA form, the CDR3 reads TGCGCCAGCAGTCTTGGGCAGGCAGATACGCAGTATTTT. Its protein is CASSLGQADTQYF.

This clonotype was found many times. CDR3 sequence reads: CASSSGGGGETQYF. Here the CDR3 DNA reads TGTGCCAGCAGCTCCGGGGGGGGGGGAGAGACCCAGTACTTC. This chain uses TRBV9 with TRBJ2-5, with 8 bases lining up with TRBD2. V was pared by 4 bases and J by 4 bases, with 6 bases of the junction left unmatched. The CDR3 runs to 14 residues. Germline loops: CDR1 SGDLS, CDR2 YYNGEE.

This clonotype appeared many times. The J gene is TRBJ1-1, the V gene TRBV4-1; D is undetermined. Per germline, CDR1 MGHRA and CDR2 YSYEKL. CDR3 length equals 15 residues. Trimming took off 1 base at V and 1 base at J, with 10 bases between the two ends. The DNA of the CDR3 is TGCGCCAGCAGCCAAGGGGTCATAGAGAACACTGAAGCTTTCTTT. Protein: CASSQGVIENTEAFF.

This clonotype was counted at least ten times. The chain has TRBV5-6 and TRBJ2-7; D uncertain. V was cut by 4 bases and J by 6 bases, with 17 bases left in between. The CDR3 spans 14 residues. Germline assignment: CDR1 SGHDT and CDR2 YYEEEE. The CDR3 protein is CASSPVRGQREQYF. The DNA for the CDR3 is TGTGCCAGCAGCCCGGTGAGAGGCCAGCGCGAGCAGTACTTC.

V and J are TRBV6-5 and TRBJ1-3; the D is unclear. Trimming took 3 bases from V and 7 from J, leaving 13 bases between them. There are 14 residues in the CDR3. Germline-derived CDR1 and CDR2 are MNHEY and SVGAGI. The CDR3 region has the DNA TGTGCCAGCAGTTATAGGCCAAGCATGAACACCATATATTTT. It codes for CASSYRPSMNTIYF.

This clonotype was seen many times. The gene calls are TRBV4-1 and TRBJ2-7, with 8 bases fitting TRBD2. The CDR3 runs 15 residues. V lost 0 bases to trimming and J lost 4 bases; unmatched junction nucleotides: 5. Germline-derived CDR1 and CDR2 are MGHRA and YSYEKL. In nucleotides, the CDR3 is TGCGCCAGCAGCCAAGATCGGCTAGCGGGTTACGAGCAGTACTTC. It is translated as CASSQDRLAGYEQYF.

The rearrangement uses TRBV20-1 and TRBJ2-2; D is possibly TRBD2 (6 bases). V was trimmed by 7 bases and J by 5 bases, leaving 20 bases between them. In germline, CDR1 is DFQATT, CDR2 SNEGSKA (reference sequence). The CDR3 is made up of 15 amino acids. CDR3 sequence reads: CSGRDPGGPTGELFF. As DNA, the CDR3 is TGCAGTGGACGCGACCCTGGAGGGCCTACCGGGGAGCTGTTTTTT.

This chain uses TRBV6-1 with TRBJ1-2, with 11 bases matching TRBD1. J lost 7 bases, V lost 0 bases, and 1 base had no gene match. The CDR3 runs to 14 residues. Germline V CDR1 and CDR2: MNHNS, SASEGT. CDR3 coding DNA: TGTGCCAGCAGTGAAGCGGGGACAGGGGGTGGCTACACCTTC. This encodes CASSEAGTGGGYTF.

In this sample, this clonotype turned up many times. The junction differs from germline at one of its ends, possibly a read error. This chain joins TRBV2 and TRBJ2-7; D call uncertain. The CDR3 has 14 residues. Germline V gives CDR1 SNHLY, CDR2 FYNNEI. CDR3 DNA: TGTGCCAGCACTGAAGGAAGTGGTTACTACGAGCAGTACTTC. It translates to CASTEGSGYYEQYF. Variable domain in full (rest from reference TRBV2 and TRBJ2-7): EPEVTQTPSHQVTQMGQEVILRCVPISNHLYFYWYRQILGQKVEFLVSFYNNEISEKSEIFDDQFSVERPDGSNFTLKIRSTKLEDSAMYFCASTEGSGYYEQYFGPGTRLTVT.

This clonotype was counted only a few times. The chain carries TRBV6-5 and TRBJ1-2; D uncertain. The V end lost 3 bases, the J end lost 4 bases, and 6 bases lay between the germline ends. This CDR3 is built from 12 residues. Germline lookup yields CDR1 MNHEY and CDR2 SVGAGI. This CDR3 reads CASSYGSYGYTF. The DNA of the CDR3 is TGTGCCAGCAGTTATGGCAGCTATGGCTACACCTTC.

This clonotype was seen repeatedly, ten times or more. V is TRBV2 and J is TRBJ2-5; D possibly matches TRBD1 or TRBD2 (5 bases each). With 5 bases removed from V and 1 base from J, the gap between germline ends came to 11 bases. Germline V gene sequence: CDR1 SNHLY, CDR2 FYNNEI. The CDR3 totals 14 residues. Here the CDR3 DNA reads TGTGCCAGCAGTTGGGGACGCCTCCAAGAGACCCAGTACTTC. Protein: CASSWGRLQETQYF.

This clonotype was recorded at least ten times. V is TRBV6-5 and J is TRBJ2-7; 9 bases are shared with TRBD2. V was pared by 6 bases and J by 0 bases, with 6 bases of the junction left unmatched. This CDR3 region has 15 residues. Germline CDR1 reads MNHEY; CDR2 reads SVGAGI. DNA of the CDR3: TGTGCCAGCAGGAAGACGCGGGGGGGCTCCTACGAGCAGTACTTC. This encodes CASRKTRGGSYEQYF.

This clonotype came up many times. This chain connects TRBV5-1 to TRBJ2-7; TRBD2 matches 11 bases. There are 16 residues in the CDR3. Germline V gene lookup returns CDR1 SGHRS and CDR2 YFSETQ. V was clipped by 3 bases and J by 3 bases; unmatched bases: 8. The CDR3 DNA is TGCGCCAGCAGCTCGAAAGTAGGACTAGCGGGCTACGAGCAGTACTTC. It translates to CASSSKVGLAGYEQYF.

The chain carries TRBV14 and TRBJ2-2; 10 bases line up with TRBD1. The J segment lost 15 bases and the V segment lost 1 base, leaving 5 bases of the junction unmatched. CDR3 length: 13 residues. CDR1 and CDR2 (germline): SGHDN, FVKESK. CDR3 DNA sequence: TGTGCCAGCAGCCAAGTTGACAGGGGGCTCGTGTTTTTT. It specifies CASSQVDRGLVFF.

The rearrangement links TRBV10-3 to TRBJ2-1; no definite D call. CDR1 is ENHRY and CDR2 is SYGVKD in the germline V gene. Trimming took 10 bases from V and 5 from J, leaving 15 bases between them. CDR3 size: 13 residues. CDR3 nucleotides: TGTGCCACGAAATCTCGGACGGACAATGAGCAGTTCTTC. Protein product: CATKSRTDNEQFF.

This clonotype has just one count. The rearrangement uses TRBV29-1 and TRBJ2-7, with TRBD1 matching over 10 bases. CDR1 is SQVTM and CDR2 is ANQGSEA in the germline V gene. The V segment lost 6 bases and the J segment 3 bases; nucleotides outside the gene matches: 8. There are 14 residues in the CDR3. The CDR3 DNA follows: TGCAGCGTGAGACAGGGGGCTTCCCTCTACGAGCAGTACTTC. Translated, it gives CSVRQGASLYEQYF.

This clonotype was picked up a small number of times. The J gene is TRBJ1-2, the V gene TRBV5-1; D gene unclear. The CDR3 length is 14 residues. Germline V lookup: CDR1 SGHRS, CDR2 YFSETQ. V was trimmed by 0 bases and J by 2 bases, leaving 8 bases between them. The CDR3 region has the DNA TGCGCCAGCAGCTTGGGCTCCAAGAACTATGGCTACACCTTC. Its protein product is CASSLGSKNYGYTF.